The 19 T cell receptor beta chains in this list originate from one sample, sequenced in a study of blood T cell repertoires in COVID-19 (dated by TCRdb to 2018 to 2021). Libraries came from the immunoSEQ multiplex PCR assay. TCRdb mirrors the immuneACCESS table, restricted to in-frame sequences. Some clones are absent from its copies; in checked studies, under half trace to an unresolved V gene, and the reason for the others is unknown. This sample holds tens of thousands of clones; 80% to 85% were observed only once. Just over 4.5% of the sample goes to the ten largest clones. Sequenced sample: peripheral blood. Every receptor here comes from a woman between 55 and 75 years old with acute or convalescent COVID-19.

This clone has a count of ten or more. The chain uses TRBV3-1 (or the pseudogene TRBV3-2) and TRBJ1-2, with 10 bases that match TRBD1. Germline V gives CDR1 LGHDT, CDR2 YNNKEL (reference sequence). The CDR3 length is 16 residues. V was clipped by 5 bases and J by 2 bases; unmatched bases: 8. The DNA of the CDR3 is TGTGCCAGCAGCGAGGACAGGGGGGTTGGGAACTATGGCTACACCTTC. Encoded protein: CASSEDRGVGNYGYTF.

J is TRBJ1-2 and V is TRBV11-2; D possibly corresponds to TRBD1 (6 bases). V dropped 5 bases and J dropped 4 bases, with 11 bases sitting between them. CDR3 length: 13 residues. The germline gives CDR1 SGHAT, CDR2 FQNNGV. In nucleotides, the CDR3 is TGTGCCAGCAGCCCCGGACAGACCTATGGCTACACCTTC. Protein: CASSPGQTYGYTF.

CDR3 sequence: CASSAGGKNTGELFF. CDR3 DNA sequence: TGTGCCAGCAGCGCGGGAGGGAAGAACACCGGGGAGCTGTTTTTT. The chain combines TRBV5-4 with TRBJ2-2; 9 bases align to TRBD2. CDR1 is SGHNT and CDR2 is YYREEE in the germline V gene (reference sequence). The CDR3 runs to 15 residues. V lost 4 bases to trimming and J lost 1 base; unmatched junction nucleotides: 2.

The genes are TRBV5-1 and TRBJ2-3, with TRBD2 matching 9 bases. Germline V gene data show CDR1 as SGHRS and CDR2 as YFSETQ. CDR3 length equals 16 residues. With V trimmed by 4 bases and J by 2 bases, 8 bases remained unmatched. This CDR3 reads CASSLYPSGVTDTQYF. The CDR3 bases are TGCGCCAGCAGCCTGTACCCTAGCGGGGTCACAGATACGCAGTATTTT.

This chain connects TRBV5-5 to TRBJ1-5; 7 nucleotides agree with TRBD1. Germline V gene data show CDR1 as SGHKS and CDR2 as YYEKEE (reference sequence). Trimming cost V 4 bases and J 0 bases; bases outside gene matches: 19. This CDR3 has 20 residues. The CDR3 nucleotides are TGTGCCAGCAGCCCCGAAGGGGTGACAGGGCTTAAAAATAGCAATCAGCCCCAGCATTTT. It codes for CASSPEGVTGLKNSNQPQHF.

This rearrangement joins TRBV4-2 to TRBJ1-4, with TRBD1 identical over 9 bases. Per germline, CDR1 LGHNA and CDR2 YNFKEQ. V was clipped by 5 bases and J by 4 bases; unmatched bases: 5. CDR3 size: 15 residues. DNA of the CDR3: TGTGCCAGCAGCGGCGGGGACAGGGATAATGAAAAACTGTTTTTT. Its translation is CASSGGDRDNEKLFF.

This chain uses TRBV20-1 with TRBJ1-2, with a weak D call TRBD1 (5 bases). CDR1 DFQATT and CDR2 SNEGSKA come from the germline V gene (reference sequence). This CDR3 has 13 residues. V dropped 6 bases and J dropped 8 bases, with 19 bases sitting between them. CDR3 bases: TGCAGTGCCAGTCGGCAGGGAATGGAGGGCTACACCTTC. It is translated as CSASRQGMEGYTF.

This sequence joins TRBV7-2 and TRBJ1-1; 7 bases align to TRBD1. V gave up 1 base and J gave up 5 bases; unmatched junction bases: 4. Germline V gene sequence: CDR1 SGHTA, CDR2 FQGNSA. The CDR3 sequence is 14 residues long. This CDR3 reads CASSLEQGETEAFF. In DNA, the CDR3 is TGTGCCAGCAGCTTAGAGCAGGGGGAAACTGAAGCTTTCTTT. The full variable domain, with the rest looked up from reference TRBV7-2 and TRBJ1-1, is GAGVSQSPSNKVTEKGKDVELRCDPISGHTALYWYRQSLGQGLEFLIYFQGNSAPDKSGLPSDRFSAERTGGSVSTLTIQRTQQEDSAVYLCASSLEQGETEAFFGQGTRLTVV.

The chain couples TRBV7-3 to TRBJ1-5; D perhaps matches TRBD1 (6 bases). Looked up from germline, CDR1 is SGHTA and CDR2 is FQGTGA. Trimming pared 4 bases from V and 7 bases from J, leaving 11 bases between. This CDR3 is 13 amino acids long. The CDR3 protein is CASSSGVGQPQHF. Written as DNA, the CDR3 is TGTGCCAGCAGCTCAGGGGTAGGGCAGCCCCAGCATTTT.

The J gene is TRBJ1-2, the V gene TRBV7-9, with 9 bases identical to TRBD1. From germline, CDR1 is SEHNR and CDR2 FQNEAQ (reference sequence). Trimming at V came to 4 bases and at J to 7 bases, leaving 1 base not matched to a gene. The CDR3 consists of 12 residues. The CDR3 region is CASSSQGAGYTF. The CDR3 DNA reads as TGTGCCAGCAGCTCACAGGGGGCTGGCTACACCTTC.

The chain joins TRBV18 to TRBJ2-2, with 10 bases lining up with TRBD1. In germline, CDR1 is KGHSH, CDR2 LQKENI. With V trimmed by 6 bases and J by 5 bases, 6 bases remained unmatched. The CDR3 consists of 15 residues. CDR3: CASSRQGARTGELFF. The CDR3 coding sequence is TGTGCCAGCTCCCGACAGGGGGCGCGGACCGGGGAGCTGTTTTTT.

This chain uses TRBV7-9 with TRBJ1-5; D possibly corresponds to TRBD1 (6 bases). This CDR3 is built from 16 residues. Germline V gene sequence: CDR1 SEHNR, CDR2 FQNEAQ (reference sequence). With 1 base removed from V and 4 bases from J, the gap between germline ends came to 14 bases. The CDR3 DNA reads TGTGCCAGCAGCTTAGAGGGCAGGGGAGTGAATCAGCCCCAGCATTTT. Translating it yields CASSLEGRGVNQPQHF.

The rearrangement links TRBV5-3 to TRBJ1-4; D possibly corresponds to TRBD1 (5 bases). TRBV5-3 is an ORF; its function is uncertain. Trimming removed 3 bases from V and 7 bases from J, with 16 bases in between. CDR3 size: 15 residues. CDR3 sequence (DNA): TGTGCCAGAAGCTCGATCGACAGCACTCTTGAAAAACTGTTTTTT. This gives the protein CARSSIDSTLEKLFF.

The chain has TRBV9 and TRBJ1-6; 7 positions agree with TRBD1. The CDR3 covers 15 residues. CDR1 SGDLS and CDR2 YYNGEE come from the germline V gene. J lost 7 bases, V lost 4 bases, and 8 bases had no gene match. In nucleotides, the CDR3 is TGTGCCAGCAGCCCCCCGGGACAGAAAAATTCACCCCTCCACTTT. Translated, it gives CASSPPGQKNSPLHF.

The chain is built from TRBV3-1 (or the pseudogene TRBV3-2) and TRBJ1-1, with 9 bases identical to TRBD1. V shed 3 bases and J 12 bases; nucleotides not matched to a gene: 5. The germline V gene has CDR1 LGHDT and CDR2 YNNKEL (reference sequence). This CDR3 spans 12 amino acids. The CDR3, as DNA: TGTGCCAGCAGCCAGGGACAGGGTGTTTCTTTCTTT. This gives the protein CASSQGQGVSFF.

The chain employs TRBV5-6 and TRBJ1-2, with 7 bases that match TRBD1. The germline V gene has CDR1 SGHDT and CDR2 YYEEEE. V lost 4 bases, J lost 2 bases, and 2 bases stayed unmatched. The CDR3 length is 13 residues. CDR3 in amino acids: CASSPGQNYGYTF. DNA of the CDR3: TGTGCCAGCAGCCCGGGACAGAACTATGGCTACACCTTC.

In this sample, this clone turned up a few times. The chain couples TRBV7-9 to TRBJ2-7, with unresolved D. V dropped 2 bases and J dropped 4 bases, with 6 bases sitting between them. CDR3 length: 12 amino acids. Germline CDR1 is SEHNR and CDR2 is FQNEAQ (reference sequence). The DNA for the CDR3 is TGTGCCAGCAGCTTATCCAATTACGAGCAGTACTTC. Amino acid sequence: CASSLSNYEQYF.

The chain is built from TRBV2 and TRBJ1-2; 10 bases align to TRBD1. V lost 7 bases, J lost 4 bases, and 6 bases stayed unmatched. The CDR3 contains 14 residues. Germline V gene sequence: CDR1 SNHLY, CDR2 FYNNEI. CDR3 nucleotide sequence: TGTGCCAGCACTAGGGACAGGGGATCCTATGGCTACACCTTC. It codes for CASTRDRGSYGYTF.

V usage is TRBV6-6 and J usage is TRBJ1-5; 7 bases line up with TRBD1. Looked up from germline, CDR1 is MNHNY and CDR2 is SVGAGI (reference sequence). The V and J ends lost 5 bases and 0 bases, in that order; junction bases with no gene match: 16. The CDR3 length is 19 residues. The CDR3 DNA follows: TGTGCCAGCAGTCCTAAGTCGGACAGGATATCGTATAGCAATCAGCCCCAGCATTTT. Translating it yields CASSPKSDRISYSNQPQHF.